The clone carrying this TCR beta chain appeared once. Its target is unknown. Negative isolation yielded CD4+ and CD8+ T cells, and FACS enriched TEMRA cells. From germline, CDR1 is MGHRA and CDR2 YSYEKL. V lost 0 bases, J lost 2 bases, and 7 bases stayed unmatched. CDR3 length equals 17 residues. Random hexamers were used to reverse transcribe an amount of roughly 0.45 to 1 ug RNA. TCRdb re-analysed the immunoSEQ multiplex PCR reads in MiXCR, keeping a single row per CDR3 protein. Of about 84,000 distinct CDR3 sequences listed, about 96% are singletons. This sample is part of a study of CD8 T cells in Susac syndrome. General study results and limits: There were around 16 Susac-specific public clones in total CD8+ repertoires and roughly 5 in CD8+ TEMRA repertoires.

This clonotype was obtained from a human donor with Susac syndrome. V and J are TRBV4-1 and TRBJ2-3; 8 positions match TRBD1. Source material: CD8+ T cells from PBMCs. The CDR3 loop reads CASSQDWGRGLTDTQYF. CDR3 nucleotides: TGCGCCAGCAGCCAAGATTGGGGCAGGGGGCTCACAGATACGCAGTATTTT.